This T cell receptor beta chain was sequenced during a study of blood T cells in healthy people across ages. CDR1 SEHNR and CDR2 FQNEAQ come from the germline V gene (reference sequence). J lost 7 bases, V lost 2 bases, and 5 bases had no gene match. This CDR3 has 14 amino acids. The sample holds a few counts of this clonotype. It was with a sample-barcoded 5' primer and a J-beta primer mix that a second PCR of roughly 7 to 12 cycles was run. TCRdb reprocessed the 5' RACE reads with MiXCR, giving one entry per CDR3 protein. The sample consists of 1.5 million to 2 million distinct CDR3 sequences, approximately 28% of them appearing once.

V usage is TRBV7-9 and J usage is TRBJ2-1; TRBD2 matches 7 bases. The sample comprised blood. The receptor's source is a woman in her thirties in good health. The CDR3 coding sequence is TGTGCCAGCAGCTTAAGCGGGGTTGGGAATGAGCAGTTCTTC. Encoded protein: CASSLSGVGNEQFF.